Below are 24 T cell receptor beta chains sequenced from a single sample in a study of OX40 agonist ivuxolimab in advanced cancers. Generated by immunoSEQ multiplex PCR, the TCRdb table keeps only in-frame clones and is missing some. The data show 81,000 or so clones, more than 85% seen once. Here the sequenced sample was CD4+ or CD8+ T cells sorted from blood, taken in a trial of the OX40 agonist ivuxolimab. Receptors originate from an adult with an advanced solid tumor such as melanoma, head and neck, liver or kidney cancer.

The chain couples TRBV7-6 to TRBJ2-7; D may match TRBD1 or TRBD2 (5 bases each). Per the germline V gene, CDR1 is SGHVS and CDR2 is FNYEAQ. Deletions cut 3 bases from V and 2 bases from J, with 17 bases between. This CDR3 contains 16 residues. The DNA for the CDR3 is TGTGCCAGCAGCTTCGAGGCTCCGGGACCTACCTACGAGCAGTACTTC. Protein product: CASSFEAPGPTYEQYF.

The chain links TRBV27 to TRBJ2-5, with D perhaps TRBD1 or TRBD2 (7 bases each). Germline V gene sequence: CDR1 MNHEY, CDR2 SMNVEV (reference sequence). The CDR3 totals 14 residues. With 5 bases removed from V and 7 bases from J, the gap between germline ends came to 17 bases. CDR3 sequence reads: CASSPETGRGTQYF. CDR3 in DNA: TGTGCCAGCAGTCCCGAGACAGGGAGGGGGACCCAGTACTTC.

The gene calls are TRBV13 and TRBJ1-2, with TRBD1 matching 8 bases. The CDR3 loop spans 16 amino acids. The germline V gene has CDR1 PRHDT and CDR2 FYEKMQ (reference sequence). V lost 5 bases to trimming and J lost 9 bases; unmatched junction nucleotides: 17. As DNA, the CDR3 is TGTGCCAGCAGCCCATTAACGGCAGGGGGCCCTTTGAGCTACACCTTC. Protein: CASSPLTAGGPLSYTF.

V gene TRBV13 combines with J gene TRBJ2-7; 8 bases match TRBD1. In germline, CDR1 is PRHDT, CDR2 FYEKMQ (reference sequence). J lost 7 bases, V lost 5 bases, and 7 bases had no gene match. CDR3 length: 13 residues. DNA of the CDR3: TGTGCCAGCAGCGCAGACAGGGGCGGGGAGCAGTACTTC. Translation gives CASSADRGGEQYF. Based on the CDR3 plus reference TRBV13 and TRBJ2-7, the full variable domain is AAGVIQSPRHLIKEKRETATLKCYPIPRHDTVYWYQQGPGQDPQFLISFYEKMQSDKGSIPDRFSAQQFSDYHSELNMSSLELGDSALYFCASSADRGGEQYFGPGTRLTVT.

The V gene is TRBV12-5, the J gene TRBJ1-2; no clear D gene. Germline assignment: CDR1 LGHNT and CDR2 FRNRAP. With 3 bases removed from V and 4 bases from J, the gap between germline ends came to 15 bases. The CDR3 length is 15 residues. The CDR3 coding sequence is TGTGCTAGTGGTTTTTACGCCCCGTCAGGCTATGGCTACACCTTC. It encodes CASGFYAPSGYGYTF.

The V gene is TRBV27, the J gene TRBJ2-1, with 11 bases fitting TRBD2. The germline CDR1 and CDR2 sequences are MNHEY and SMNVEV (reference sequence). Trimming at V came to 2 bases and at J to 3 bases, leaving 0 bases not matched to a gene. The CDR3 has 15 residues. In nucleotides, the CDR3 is TGTGCCAGCAGTTTACTAGCGGGAGGCTACAATGAGCAGTTCTTC. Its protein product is CASSLLAGGYNEQFF.

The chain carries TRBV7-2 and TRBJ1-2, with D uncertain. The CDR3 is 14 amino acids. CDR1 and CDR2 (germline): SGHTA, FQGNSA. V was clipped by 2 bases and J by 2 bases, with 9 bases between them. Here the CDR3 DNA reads TGTGCCAGCAGCTTATCTCAGATCAACTATGGCTACACCTTC. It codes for CASSLSQINYGYTF. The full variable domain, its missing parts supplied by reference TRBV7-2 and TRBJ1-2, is GAGVSQSPSNKVTEKGKDVELRCDPISGHTALYWYRQSLGQGLEFLIYFQGNSAPDKSGLPSDRFSAERTGGSVSTLTIQRTQQEDSAVYLCASSLSQINYGYTFGSGTRLTVV.

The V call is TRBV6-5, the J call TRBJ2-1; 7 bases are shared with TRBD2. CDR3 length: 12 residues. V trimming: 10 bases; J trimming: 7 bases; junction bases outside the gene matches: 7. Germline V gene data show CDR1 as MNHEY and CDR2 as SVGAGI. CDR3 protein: CATMGGRNEQFF. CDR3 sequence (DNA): TGTGCCACTATGGGGGGGAGGAATGAGCAGTTCTTC.

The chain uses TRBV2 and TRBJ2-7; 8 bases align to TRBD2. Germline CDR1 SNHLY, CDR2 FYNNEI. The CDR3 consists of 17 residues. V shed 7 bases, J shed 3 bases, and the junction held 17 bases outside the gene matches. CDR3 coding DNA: TGTGCCAGCACCTTAACTAGCGGCCCTACGAGGGACTACGAGCAGTACTTC. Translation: CASTLTSGPTRDYEQYF.

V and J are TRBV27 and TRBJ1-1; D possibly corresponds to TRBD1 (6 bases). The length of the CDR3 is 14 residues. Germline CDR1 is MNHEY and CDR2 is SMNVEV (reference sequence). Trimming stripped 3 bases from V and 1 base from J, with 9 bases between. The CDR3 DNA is TGTGCCAGCAGTTTCGGACAGCCGAACACTGAAGCTTTCTTT. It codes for CASSFGQPNTEAFF.

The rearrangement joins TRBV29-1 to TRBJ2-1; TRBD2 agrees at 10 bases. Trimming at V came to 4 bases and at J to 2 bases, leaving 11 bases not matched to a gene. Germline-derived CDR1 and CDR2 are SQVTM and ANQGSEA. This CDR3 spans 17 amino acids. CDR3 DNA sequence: TGCAGCGTTGTAGGCCTAGCGGGAGAAAACACCTACAATGAGCAGTTCTTC. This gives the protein CSVVGLAGENTYNEQFF.

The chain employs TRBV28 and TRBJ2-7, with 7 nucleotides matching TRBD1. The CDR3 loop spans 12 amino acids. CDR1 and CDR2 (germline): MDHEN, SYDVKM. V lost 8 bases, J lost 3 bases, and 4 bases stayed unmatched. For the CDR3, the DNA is TGTGCCAGCCGAAGGGACAGCTACGAGCAGTACTTC. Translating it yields CASRRDSYEQYF.

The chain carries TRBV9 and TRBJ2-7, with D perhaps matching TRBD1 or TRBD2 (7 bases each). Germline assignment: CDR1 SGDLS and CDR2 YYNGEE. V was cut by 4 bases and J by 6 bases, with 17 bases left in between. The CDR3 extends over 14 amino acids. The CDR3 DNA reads TGTGCCAGCAGCTCCAGGGGGGGATCCCGCGAGCAGTACTTC. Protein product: CASSSRGGSREQYF.

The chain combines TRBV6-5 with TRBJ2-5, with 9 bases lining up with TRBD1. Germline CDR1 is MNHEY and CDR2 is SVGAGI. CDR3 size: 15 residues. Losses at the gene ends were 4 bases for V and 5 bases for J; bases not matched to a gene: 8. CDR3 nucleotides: TGTGCCAGCAGTTCTCTTACAGGGGGCGCGGAGACCCAGTACTTC. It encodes CASSSLTGGAETQYF.

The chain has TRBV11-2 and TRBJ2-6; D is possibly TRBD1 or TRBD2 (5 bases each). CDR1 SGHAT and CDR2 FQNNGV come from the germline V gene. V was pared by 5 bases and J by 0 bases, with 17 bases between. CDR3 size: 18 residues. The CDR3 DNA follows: TGTGCCAGCAGCCCCCTGGGGACGGTTTCCTCTGGGGCCAACGTCCTGACTTTC. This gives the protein CASSPLGTVSSGANVLTF.

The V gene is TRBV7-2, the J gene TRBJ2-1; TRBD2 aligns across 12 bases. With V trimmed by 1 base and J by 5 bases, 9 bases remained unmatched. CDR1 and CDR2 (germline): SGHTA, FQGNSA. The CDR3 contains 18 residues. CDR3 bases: TGTGCCAGCAGCTTAGTGGTTGGGTCTAGCGGGAGGGACAATGAGCAGTTCTTC. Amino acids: CASSLVVGSSGRDNEQFF.

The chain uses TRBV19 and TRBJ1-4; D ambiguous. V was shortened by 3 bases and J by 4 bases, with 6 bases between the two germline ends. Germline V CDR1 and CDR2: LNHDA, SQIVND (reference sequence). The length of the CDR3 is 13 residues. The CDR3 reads CASSISLNEKLFF. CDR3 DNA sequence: TGTGCCAGTAGTATCTCACTTAATGAAAAACTGTTTTTT.

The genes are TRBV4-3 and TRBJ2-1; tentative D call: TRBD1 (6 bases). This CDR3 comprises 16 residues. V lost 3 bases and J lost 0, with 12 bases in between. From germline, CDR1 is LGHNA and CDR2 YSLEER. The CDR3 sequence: CASSQRTESSYNEQFF. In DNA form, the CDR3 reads TGCGCCAGCAGCCAGAGGACAGAGAGCTCCTACAATGAGCAGTTCTTC.

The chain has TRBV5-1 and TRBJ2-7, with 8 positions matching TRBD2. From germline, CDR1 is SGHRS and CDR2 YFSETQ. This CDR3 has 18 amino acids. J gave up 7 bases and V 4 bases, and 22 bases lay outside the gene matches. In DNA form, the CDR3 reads TGCGCCAGCAGCCCGCAGAGGGCGGGGGGACTAGGATCAGGAGAGCAGTACTTC. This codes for CASSPQRAGGLGSGEQYF.

Here the CDR3 reads CASSLGTGQYNEQFF. CDR3 in DNA: TGTGCCAGCAGTCTGGGGACAGGACAATACAATGAGCAGTTCTTC. The chain is built from TRBV27 and TRBJ2-1; 8 positions match TRBD1. The CDR3 is 15 residues long. V lost 5 bases and J lost 4; bases outside the gene matches: 7. Per germline, CDR1 MNHEY and CDR2 SMNVEV (reference sequence).

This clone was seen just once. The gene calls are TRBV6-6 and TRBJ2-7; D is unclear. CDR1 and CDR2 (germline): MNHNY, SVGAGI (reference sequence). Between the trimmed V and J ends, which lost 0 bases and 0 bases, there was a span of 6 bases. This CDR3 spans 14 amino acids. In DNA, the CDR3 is TGTGCCAGCAGTTACTCGCCGAGCTCCTACGAGCAGTACTTC. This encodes CASSYSPSSYEQYF.

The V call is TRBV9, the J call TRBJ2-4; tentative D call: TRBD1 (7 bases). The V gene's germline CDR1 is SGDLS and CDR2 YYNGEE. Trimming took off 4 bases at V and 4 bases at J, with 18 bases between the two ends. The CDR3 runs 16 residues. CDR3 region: CASSPGTSGGKNIQYF. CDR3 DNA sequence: TGTGCCAGCAGCCCTGGGACGTCAGGGGGGAAAAACATTCAGTACTTC.

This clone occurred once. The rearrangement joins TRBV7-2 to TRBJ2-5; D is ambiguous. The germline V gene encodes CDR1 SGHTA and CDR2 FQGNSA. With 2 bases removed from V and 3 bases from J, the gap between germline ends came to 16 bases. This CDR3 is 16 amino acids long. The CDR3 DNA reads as TGTGCCAGCAGCTTACTTGGAGCACAAACTAAAGAGACCCAGTACTTC. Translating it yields CASSLLGAQTKETQYF.

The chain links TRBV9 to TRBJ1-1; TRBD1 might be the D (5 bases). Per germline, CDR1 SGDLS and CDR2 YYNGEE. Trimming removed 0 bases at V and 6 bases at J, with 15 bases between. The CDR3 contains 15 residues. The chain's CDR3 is CASSVGGRADSEAFF. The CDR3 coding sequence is TGTGCCAGCAGCGTAGGAGGCAGGGCAGACTCTGAAGCTTTCTTT.